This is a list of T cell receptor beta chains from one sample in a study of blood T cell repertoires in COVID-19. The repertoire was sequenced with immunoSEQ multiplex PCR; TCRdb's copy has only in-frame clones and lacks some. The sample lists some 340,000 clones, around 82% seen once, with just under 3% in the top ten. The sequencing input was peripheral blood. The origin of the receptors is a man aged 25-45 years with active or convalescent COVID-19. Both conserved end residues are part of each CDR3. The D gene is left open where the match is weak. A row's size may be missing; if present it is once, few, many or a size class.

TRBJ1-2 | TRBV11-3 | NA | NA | CASSLVAPSYGYTF | TGTGCCAGCAGCTTAGTGGCCCCTAGCTATGGCTACACCTTC
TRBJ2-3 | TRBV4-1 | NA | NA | CASSLSDNTDTQYF | TGCGCCAGCAGCCTTTCGGACAACACAGATACGCAGTATTTT
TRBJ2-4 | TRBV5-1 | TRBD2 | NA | CASSLRREPRGVDIQYF | TGCGCCAGCAGCTTGCGGCGGGAGCCCCGGGGTGTCGACATTCAGTACTTC
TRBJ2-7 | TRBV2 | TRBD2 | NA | CASRSSGRRDEQYF | TGTGCCAGCAGGTCTAGCGGGAGGAGGGACGAGCAGTACTTC
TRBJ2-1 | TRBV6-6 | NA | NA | CASSYPLGDNEQFF | TGTGCCAGCAGTTACCCCCTCGGGGACAATGAGCAGTTCTTC
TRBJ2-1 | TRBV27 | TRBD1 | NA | CASSLPGTGFTEQFF | TGTGCCAGCAGTTTACCCGGGACAGGGTTTACTGAGCAGTTCTTC
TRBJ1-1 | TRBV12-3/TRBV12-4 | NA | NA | CASSSRGAAFF | TGTGCCAGCAGCTCTCGGGGTGCGGCTTTCTTT
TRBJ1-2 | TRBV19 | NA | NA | CASSFLRRAGDGYTF | TGTGCCAGTAGCTTTTTGAGGCGAGCCGGCGATGGCTACACCTTC
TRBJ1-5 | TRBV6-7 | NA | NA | CASPIDWPQHF | TGTGCCAGCCCTATTGATTGGCCCCAGCATTTT
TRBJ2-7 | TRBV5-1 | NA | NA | CASSLAVTYEQYF | TGCGCCAGCAGCTTGGCGGTTACCTACGAGCAGTACTTC
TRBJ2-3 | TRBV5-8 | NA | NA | CASSLEGLRTDTQYF | TGTGCCAGCAGCTTGGAGGGACTCCGCACAGATACGCAGTATTTT
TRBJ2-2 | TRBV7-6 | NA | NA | CASSSLTGANTGELFF | TGTGCCAGCAGCTCTCTCACGGGGGCGAACACCGGGGAGCTGTTTTTT
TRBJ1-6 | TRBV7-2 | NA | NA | CASSRRAQDSPLHF | TGTGCCAGCAGCCGCAGGGCCCAGGATTCACCCCTCCACTTT
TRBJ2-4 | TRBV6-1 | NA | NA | CASSYSGIQYF | TGTGCCAGCAGTTATTCGGGGATTCAGTACTTC
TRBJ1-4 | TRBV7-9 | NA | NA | CASSSEKLFF | TGTGCCAGCAGCTCGGAGAAACTGTTTTTT
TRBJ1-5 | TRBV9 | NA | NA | CASSVGGTSNQPQHF | TGTGCCAGCAGCGTAGGGGGGACAAGCAATCAGCCCCAGCATTTT
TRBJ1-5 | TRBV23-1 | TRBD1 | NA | CASSQSRGTESGNQPQHF | TGCGCCAGCAGTCAATCGAGAGGGACAGAGAGTGGCAATCAGCCCCAGCATTTT
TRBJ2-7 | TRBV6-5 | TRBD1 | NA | CASRVGQAPYEQYF | TGTGCCAGCAGGGTGGGACAGGCCCCCTACGAGCAGTACTTC
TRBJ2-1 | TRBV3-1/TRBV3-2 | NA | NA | CASSQGIAQTYNEQFF | TGTGCCAGCAGCCAAGGCATCGCCCAAACTTACAATGAGCAGTTCTTC
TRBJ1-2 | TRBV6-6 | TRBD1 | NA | CASSYLRDRGLGYTF | TGTGCCAGCAGTTATCTCCGGGACAGGGGGCTTGGCTACACCTTC
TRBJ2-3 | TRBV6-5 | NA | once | CASSRTVPDTQYF | TGTGCCAGCAGCAGGACAGTGCCAGATACGCAGTATTTT
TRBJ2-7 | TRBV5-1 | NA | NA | CASSLARRGWEQYF | TGCGCCAGCAGCTTGGCCAGGAGGGGTTGGGAGCAGTACTTC
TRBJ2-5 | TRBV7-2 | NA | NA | CASSLGSTGGGETQYF | TGTGCCAGCAGCTTAGGAAGCACGGGGGGCGGGGAGACCCAGTACTTC
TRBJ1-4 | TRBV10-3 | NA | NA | CAISESIQGTNEKLFF | TGTGCCATCAGTGAGTCGATCCAGGGAACTAATGAAAAACTGTTTTTT
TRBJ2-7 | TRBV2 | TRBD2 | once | CASRAGTTTYEQYF | TGTGCCAGCAGGGCCGGGACTACTACCTACGAGCAGTACTTC
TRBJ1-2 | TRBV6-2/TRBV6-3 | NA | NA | CASSPGDSNYGYTF | TGTGCCAGCAGCCCGGGCGACAGCAATTATGGCTACACCTTC
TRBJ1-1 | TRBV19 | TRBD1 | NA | CATRRTGATNTEAFF | TGTGCCACCCGGAGGACAGGGGCGACGAACACTGAAGCTTTCTTT
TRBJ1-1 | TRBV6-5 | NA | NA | CASRSQDTEAFF | TGTGCCAGCCGGAGTCAAGACACTGAAGCTTTCTTT
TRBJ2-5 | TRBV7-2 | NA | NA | CASSPLALWETQYF | TGTGCCAGCTCCCCTTTGGCCCTCTGGGAGACCCAGTACTTC
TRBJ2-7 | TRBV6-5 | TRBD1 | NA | CASEGRQGEYEQYF | TGTGCCAGCGAAGGTAGACAGGGGGAATACGAGCAGTACTTC
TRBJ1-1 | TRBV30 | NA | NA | CAWNKIMNTEAFF | TGTGCCTGGAACAAGATCATGAACACTGAAGCTTTCTTT
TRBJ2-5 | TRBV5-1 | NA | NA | CASSSHKHDQETQYF | TGCGCCAGCAGCTCCCACAAACACGACCAAGAGACCCAGTACTTC
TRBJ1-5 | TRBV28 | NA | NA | CASSFAGFSNQPQHF | TGTGCCAGCAGTTTCGCAGGGTTTAGCAATCAGCCCCAGCATTTT
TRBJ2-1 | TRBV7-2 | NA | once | CASSPRGGRYNEQFF | TGTGCCAGCAGCCCTAGGGGGGGAAGGTACAATGAGCAGTTCTTC
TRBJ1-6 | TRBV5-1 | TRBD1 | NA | CASSPAGQGNSPLHF | TGCGCCAGCAGCCCGGCGGGACAGGGTAATTCACCCCTCCACTTT
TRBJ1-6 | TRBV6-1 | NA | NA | CASSDMYNSPLHF | TGTGCCAGCAGTGACATGTATAATTCACCCCTCCACTTT
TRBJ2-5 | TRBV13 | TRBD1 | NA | CARHWDSEETQYF | TGTGCCCGTCACTGGGACAGTGAAGAGACCCAGTACTTC
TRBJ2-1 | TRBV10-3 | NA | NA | CAISEKGEWSEQFF | TGTGCCATCAGTGAGAAGGGGGAATGGTCGGAGCAGTTCTTC
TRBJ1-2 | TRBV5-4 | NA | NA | CASSSNYGYTF | TGTGCCAGCAGCTCGAACTATGGCTACACCTTC
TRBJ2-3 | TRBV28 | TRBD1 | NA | CVHSRDRSTDTQYF | TGTGTCCACTCCCGGGACAGGAGCACAGATACGCAGTATTTT
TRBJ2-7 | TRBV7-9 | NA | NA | CASSRLARGEQYF | TGTGCCAGCAGCCGTCTAGCCCGAGGGGAGCAGTACTTC